This TCR beta chain appears in the sequencing data of a study of Ad26.COV2.S vaccination and SARS-CoV-2 variants. On the study more broadly: Participants got Ad26.COV2.S intramuscularly, once or twice 56 days apart.

This CDR3 has 18 amino acids. V lost 1 base and J lost 0; bases outside the gene matches: 9. The germline gives CDR1 SGHVS, CDR2 FNYEAQ. Treatment in this sample: some 20 received Ad26.COV2.S at low or high dose, single or two shots; about 5 received placebo; per-sample allocation not given. Collection of the samples took place on day 63 after the first injection of vaccine or placebo. TCRdb keeps only in-frame clones here, not all; method: immunoSEQ multiplex PCR. Of 300,000 to 400,000 clones listed, approximately 81% are singletons. This chain connects TRBV7-6 to TRBJ2-1; 7 bases fit TRBD2. Sequenced here: peripheral blood, sampled in a trial of Ad26.COV2.S vaccine versus placebo. This sequence originates from a person between 18 and 59 years old who received the Ad26.COV2.S COVID-19 vaccine or a placebo. For the CDR3, the DNA is TGTGCCAGCAGCTTAGTGGGAGGGAGCAGGCGCTCCTACAATGAGCAGTTCTTC. Translating it yields CASSLVGGSRRSYNEQFF.